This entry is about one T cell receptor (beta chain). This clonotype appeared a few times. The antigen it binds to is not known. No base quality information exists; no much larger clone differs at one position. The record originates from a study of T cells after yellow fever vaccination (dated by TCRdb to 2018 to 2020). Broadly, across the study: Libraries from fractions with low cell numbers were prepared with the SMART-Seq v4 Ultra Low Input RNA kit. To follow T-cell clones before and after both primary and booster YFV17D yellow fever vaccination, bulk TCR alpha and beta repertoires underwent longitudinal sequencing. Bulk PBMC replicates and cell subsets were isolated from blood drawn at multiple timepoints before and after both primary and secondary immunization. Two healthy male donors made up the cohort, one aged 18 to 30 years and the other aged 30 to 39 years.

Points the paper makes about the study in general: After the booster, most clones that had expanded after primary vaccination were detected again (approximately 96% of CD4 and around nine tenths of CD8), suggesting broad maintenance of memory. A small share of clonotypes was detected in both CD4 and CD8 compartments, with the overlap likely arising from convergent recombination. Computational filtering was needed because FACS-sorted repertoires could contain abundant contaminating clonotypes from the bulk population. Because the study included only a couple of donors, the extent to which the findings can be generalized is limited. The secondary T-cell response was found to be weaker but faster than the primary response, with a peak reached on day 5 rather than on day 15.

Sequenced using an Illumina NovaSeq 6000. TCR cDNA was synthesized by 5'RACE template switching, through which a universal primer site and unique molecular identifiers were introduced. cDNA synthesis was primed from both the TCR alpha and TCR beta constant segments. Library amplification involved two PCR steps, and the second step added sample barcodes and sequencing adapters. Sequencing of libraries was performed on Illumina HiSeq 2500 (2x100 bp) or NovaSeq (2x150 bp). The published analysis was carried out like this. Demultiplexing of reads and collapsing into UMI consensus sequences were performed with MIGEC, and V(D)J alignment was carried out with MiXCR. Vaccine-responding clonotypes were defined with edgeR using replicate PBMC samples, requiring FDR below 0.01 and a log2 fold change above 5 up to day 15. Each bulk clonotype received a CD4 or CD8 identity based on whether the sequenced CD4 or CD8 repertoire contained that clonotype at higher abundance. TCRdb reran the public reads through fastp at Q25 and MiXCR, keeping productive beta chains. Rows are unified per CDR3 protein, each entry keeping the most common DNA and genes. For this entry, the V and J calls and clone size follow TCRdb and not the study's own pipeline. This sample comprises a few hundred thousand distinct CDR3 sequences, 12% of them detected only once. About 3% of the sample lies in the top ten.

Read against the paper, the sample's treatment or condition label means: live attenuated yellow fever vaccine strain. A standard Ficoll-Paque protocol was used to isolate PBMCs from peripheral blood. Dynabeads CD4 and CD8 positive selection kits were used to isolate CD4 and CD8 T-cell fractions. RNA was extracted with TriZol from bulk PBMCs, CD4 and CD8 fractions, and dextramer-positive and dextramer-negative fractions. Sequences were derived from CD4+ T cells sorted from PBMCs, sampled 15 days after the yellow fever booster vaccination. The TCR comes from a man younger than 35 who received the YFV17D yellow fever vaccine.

CDR3 sequence: CSASPAGKSSYNEQFF. The nucleotide sequence is TGCAGTGCTAGCCCAGCGGGGAAGTCATCCTACAATGAGCAGTTCTTC. Recombination joined TRBV20-1 with TRBJ2-1; TRBD2 agrees with 7 junctional bases. Reading the germline V gene (reference sequence) gives CDR1 DFQATT and CDR2 SNEGSKA. V trim: 3 bases; J trim: 1 base; unmatched bases: 9. Including cysteine and phenylalanine, the CDR3 has 16 amino acids. Kept here is only the CDR3 DNA, which spans 48 bases and is read in frame from base 1.